This passage covers 14 T cell receptor beta chains from one sample sequenced in a study of T cells after yellow fever vaccination. TCRdb fed the 5' RACE reads into MiXCR, producing one record per CDR3 protein. This table has 500,000 to 650,000 distinct CDR3 sequences, over 9% appearing once. This specimen consisted of PBMCs, obtained on the day of the yellow fever booster vaccination. These receptor sequences come from a young man who received the YFV17D yellow fever vaccine.

This clonotype was detected only a few times. This chain connects TRBV9 to TRBJ1-6, with 8 bases matching TRBD1. CDR1 is SGDLS, CDR2 YYNGEE, per germline. Losses at the gene ends were 3 bases for V and 9 bases for J; bases not matched to a gene: 2. There are 13 residues in the CDR3. As DNA, the CDR3 is TGTGCCAGCAGCGAGGACAGGGTTTCACCCCTCCACTTT. It is translated as CASSEDRVSPLHF.

At least ten counts were recorded for this clonotype. In DNA, the CDR3 is TGTGCCAGCAGCCAGAGGCGGGGGGACGATACGCAGTATTTT. Protein product: CASSQRRGDDTQYF. The chain carries TRBV3-1 and TRBJ2-3, with 8 bases that match TRBD2. V lost 3 bases and J lost 6; bases outside the gene matches: 5. CDR1 is LGHDT, CDR2 YNNKEL, per germline (reference sequence). The CDR3 covers 14 residues.

This clonotype was seen a handful of times. The J gene is TRBJ2-5, the V gene TRBV25-1; D is unclear. This CDR3 is built from 16 residues. V was shortened by 6 bases and J by 5 bases, with 22 bases between the two germline ends. Germline loops: CDR1 MGHDK, CDR2 SYGVNS. The CDR3 region has the DNA TGTGCCAGCAGGTTCCCAGAGAGGCCTGTCGGGGAGACCCAGTACTTC. This translates into CASRFPERPVGETQYF.

The table lists this clonotype with a few counts. CDR3 sequence (DNA): TGTGCCAGCAGTAAAGTTGCCCTAGCGGCTACAGATACGCAGTATTTT. Protein: CASSKVALAATDTQYF. The V call is TRBV6-2 or TRBV6-3, the J call TRBJ2-3, with TRBD2 matching over 7 bases. The V gene's germline CDR1 is MNHEY and CDR2 SVGEGT. The V segment lost 5 bases and the J segment 3 bases; nucleotides outside the gene matches: 11. This CDR3 has 16 amino acids.

This clonotype was detected only a few times. V is TRBV4-3 and J is TRBJ2-7; 7 nucleotides match TRBD2. The J segment lost 7 bases and the V segment lost 0 bases, leaving 12 bases of the junction unmatched. The germline V gene has CDR1 LGHNA and CDR2 YSLEER. CDR3 length equals 16 residues. The CDR3 loop is CASSQEVAGLAFEQYF. CDR3 sequence (DNA): TGCGCCAGCAGCCAAGAGGTAGCGGGCTTAGCCTTTGAGCAGTACTTC.

This clonotype appeared a few times. The chain recombines TRBV2 with TRBJ1-2; tentatively, D is TRBD1 (6 bases). CDR1 and CDR2 (germline): SNHLY, FYNNEI. The CDR3 sequence is 13 residues long. The ends were cut back, 2 bases at V and 6 bases at J, with 10 bases in the middle. CDR3 protein: CASSEIQGDGYTF. The CDR3 nucleotides are TGTGCCAGCAGTGAAATACAGGGCGATGGCTACACCTTC.

This clonotype was seen at least ten times. The gene calls are TRBV5-6 and TRBJ2-2, with D unclear. The CDR3 consists of 15 residues. CDR1 SGHDT and CDR2 YYEEEE come from the germline V gene. V lost 0 bases, J lost 3 bases, and 9 bases lay in between. CDR3 protein: CASSLGLTHTGELFF. The CDR3 DNA reads as TGTGCCAGCAGCTTGGGCCTTACCCACACCGGGGAGCTGTTTTTT.

The V call is TRBV5-1, the J call TRBJ2-1; no definite D call. The CDR3 is made up of 12 amino acids. Trimming removed 10 bases from V and 3 bases from J, with 11 bases in between. Germline V gene sequence: CDR1 SGHRS, CDR2 YFSETQ. CDR3 protein: CASAAVYNEQFF. DNA of the CDR3: TGCGCCTCCGCGGCGGTCTACAATGAGCAGTTCTTC. The variable domain in full, completed from reference TRBV5-1 and TRBJ2-1, reads KAGVTQTPRYLIKTRGQQVTLSCSPISGHRSVSWYQQTPGQGLQFLFEYFSETQRNKGNFPGRFSGRQFSNSRSEMNVSTLELGDSALYLCASAAVYNEQFFGPGTRLTVL.

The chain uses TRBV4-3 and TRBJ2-3; D might be TRBD2 (5 bases). The V gene's germline CDR1 is LGHNA and CDR2 YSLEER. Trimming cost V 0 bases and J 7 bases, with 14 bases left between them. The CDR3 has 15 amino acids. DNA for the CDR3: TGCGCCAGCAGCCAAGATAAGGACTCCGGATATACGCAGTATTTT. Residues: CASSQDKDSGYTQYF.

J is TRBJ2-4 and V is TRBV4-1; D possibly corresponds to TRBD2 (6 bases). Trimming removed 5 bases from V and 8 bases from J, with 22 bases in between. Germline CDR1 is MGHRA and CDR2 is YSYEKL. The CDR3 covers 16 residues. CDR3 DNA: TGCGCCAGCAGCTTTCCGGGAGCAGAAGGTCGGGACATTCAGTACTTC. Encoded protein: CASSFPGAEGRDIQYF.

In this sample, this clonotype turned up a few times. The gene calls are TRBV20-1 and TRBJ2-3; TRBD2 agrees at 11 bases. The CDR3 extends over 13 amino acids. From germline, CDR1 is DFQATT and CDR2 SNEGSKA (reference sequence). Trimming took 8 bases from V and 5 from J; bases not matched to a gene: 6. The CDR3 region is CSILAGGGDTQYF. CDR3 sequence (DNA): TGCAGTATTTTAGCGGGGGGGGGAGATACGCAGTATTTT.

CDR3 in amino acids: CASRREKVARTEAFF. The DNA of the CDR3 is TGTGCCAGCAGACGGGAGAAGGTCGCTAGGACTGAAGCTTTCTTT. The chain uses TRBV2 and TRBJ1-1; D is unresolved. The V and J ends lost 6 bases and 5 bases respectively, with 19 bases between them. CDR3 length equals 15 residues. The germline gives CDR1 SNHLY, CDR2 FYNNEI.

V gene TRBV6-2 or TRBV6-3 combines with J gene TRBJ2-1; 10 nucleotides line up with TRBD1. V lost 0 bases to trimming and J lost 7 bases; unmatched junction nucleotides: 9. The CDR3 is 17 residues long. The germline CDR1 and CDR2 sequences are MNHEY and SVGEGT. CDR3 bases: TGTGCCAGCAGTTACTCCGGGACAGGGGTGGACTTGAATGAGCAGTTCTTC. Residues: CASSYSGTGVDLNEQFF.

This clonotype came up a few times. The V and J genes are TRBV28 and TRBJ2-7; 9 bases are a match to TRBD1. V trimming: 6 bases; J trimming: 3 bases; junction bases outside the gene matches: 6. Germline V CDR1 and CDR2: MDHEN, SYDVKM. This CDR3 is 14 amino acids long. CDR3 protein: CASRGTGLDYEQYF. CDR3 nucleotide sequence: TGTGCCAGCAGGGGGACAGGGCTGGACTACGAGCAGTACTTC.